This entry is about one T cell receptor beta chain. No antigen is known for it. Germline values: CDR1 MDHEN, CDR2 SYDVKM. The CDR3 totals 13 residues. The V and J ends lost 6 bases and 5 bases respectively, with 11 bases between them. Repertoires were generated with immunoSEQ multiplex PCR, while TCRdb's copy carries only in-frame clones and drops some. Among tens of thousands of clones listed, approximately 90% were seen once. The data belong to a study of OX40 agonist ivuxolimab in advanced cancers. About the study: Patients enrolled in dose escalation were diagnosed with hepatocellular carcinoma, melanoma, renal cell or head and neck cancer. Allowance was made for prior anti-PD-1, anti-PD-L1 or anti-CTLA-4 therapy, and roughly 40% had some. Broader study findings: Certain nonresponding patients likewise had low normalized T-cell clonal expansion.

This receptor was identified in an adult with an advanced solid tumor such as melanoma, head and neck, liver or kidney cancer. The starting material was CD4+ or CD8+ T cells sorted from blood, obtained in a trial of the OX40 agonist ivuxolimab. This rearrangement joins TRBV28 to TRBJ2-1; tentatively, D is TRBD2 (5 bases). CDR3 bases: TGTGCCAGCAGCGTAGCGCCCAACAATGAGCAGTTCTTC. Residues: CASSVAPNNEQFF.